This T cell receptor (beta chain) was sequenced in a study of blood T cell repertoires in COVID-19. CDR1 and CDR2 (germline): SGHAT, FQNNGV. V gave up 5 bases and J gave up 6 bases, with 16 bases separating them. The CDR3 consists of 14 residues. The method was immunoSEQ multiplex PCR; TCRdb's version includes in-frame clones alone and lacks a portion of them. The repertoire holds 190,000 or so clones, with approximately 87% as singletons. Sequences were obtained from peripheral blood. The receptor was isolated from a woman aged 18 to 35 who had recovered from COVID-19. The rearrangement uses TRBV11-2 and TRBJ2-5, with D maybe TRBD2 (6 bases). The CDR3 loop is CASSPPFAGQTQYF. DNA of the CDR3: TGTGCCAGCAGCCCCCCTTTCGCGGGGCAGACCCAGTACTTC.